These 32 T cell receptor beta chains were sequenced from one sample in a study of blood T cell repertoires in COVID-19. Profiling relied on immunoSEQ multiplex PCR, and the TCRdb table lists in-frame clones only, not all of them. The table has over 250,000 clones, around 85% seen once. The specimen sequenced was peripheral blood. Receptors were obtained from a man aged 50 to 60 with active or convalescent COVID-19.

The chain links TRBV7-3 to TRBJ1-4, with TRBD1 as a possible D gene (6 bases). With 1 base removed from V and 5 bases from J, the gap between germline ends came to 20 bases. Germline CDR1 and CDR2: SGHTA and FQGTGA. This CDR3 region has 18 residues. CDR3 sequence reads: CASSLIWGGGRRNEKLFF. DNA for the CDR3: TGTGCCAGCAGCTTAATCTGGGGCGGGGGCAGAAGAAATGAAAAACTGTTTTTT.

The rearrangement joins TRBV7-9 to TRBJ1-4; 7 nucleotides align to TRBD1. The CDR3 covers 14 residues. J gave up 5 bases and V 5 bases, and 5 bases lay outside the gene matches. Germline V gene lookup returns CDR1 SEHNR and CDR2 FQNEAQ (reference sequence). The CDR3 bases are TGTGCCAGCAGCCAGGGACAGCTCAATGAAAAACTGTTTTTT. Translated: CASSQGQLNEKLFF.

V is TRBV28 and J is TRBJ1-5; TRBD1 agrees at 10 bases. V shed 5 bases and J 4 bases; nucleotides not matched to a gene: 5. The CDR3 has 15 amino acids. Germline assignment: CDR1 MDHEN and CDR2 SYDVKM. CDR3 sequence (DNA): TGTGCCAGCAGTGTCCCGGGACAGGGGAATCAGCCCCAGCATTTT. It translates to CASSVPGQGNQPQHF.

The chain uses TRBV5-4 and TRBJ2-3; 10 bases fit TRBD2. The CDR3 has 17 residues. With V trimmed by 2 bases and J by 0 bases, 6 bases remained unmatched. Per germline, CDR1 SGHNT and CDR2 YYREEE (reference sequence). The CDR3 reads CASSLAGGEPSTDTQYF. CDR3 DNA: TGTGCCAGCAGCTTAGCGGGAGGGGAACCTAGCACAGATACGCAGTATTTT.

The chain joins TRBV11-2 to TRBJ1-1, with 7 bases matching TRBD1. The CDR3 consists of 11 residues. The V and J ends lost 11 bases and 3 bases, in that order; junction bases with no gene match: 3. The germline V gene has CDR1 SGHAT and CDR2 FQNNGV. Here the CDR3 DNA reads TGTGCCGCAGGGGGATACACTGAAGCTTTCTTT. Encoded protein: CAAGGYTEAFF.

The chain has TRBV5-1 and TRBJ1-4; TRBD1 aligns across 8 bases. Trimming took 4 bases from V and 4 from J; bases not matched to a gene: 3. This CDR3 region has 14 residues. Germline values: CDR1 SGHRS, CDR2 YFSETQ. For the CDR3, the DNA is TGCGCCAGCAGCCCGACAGGGGTTAATGAAAAACTGTTTTTT. Translation gives CASSPTGVNEKLFF. Drawing the rest from reference TRBV5-1 and TRBJ1-4, the complete variable domain is KAGVTQTPRYLIKTRGQQVTLSCSPISGHRSVSWYQQTPGQGLQFLFEYFSETQRNKGNFPGRFSGRQFSNSRSEMNVSTLELGDSALYLCASSPTGVNEKLFFGSGTQLSVL.

CDR3 bases: TGTGCCAGCAGCTTAGATGGGAGTAGCTCCTACAATGAGCAGTTCTTC. It specifies CASSLDGSSSYNEQFF. The chain couples TRBV7-2 to TRBJ2-1; D possibly corresponds to TRBD2 (5 bases). V gave up 1 base and J gave up 0 bases, with 10 bases separating them. The germline CDR1 and CDR2 sequences are SGHTA and FQGNSA. The CDR3 length is 16 residues.

The chain is built from TRBV5-5 and TRBJ2-1, with a possible D match to TRBD1 (6 bases). CDR1 is SGHKS, CDR2 YYEKEE, per germline (reference sequence). This CDR3 has 14 residues. V gave up 0 bases and J gave up 6 bases, with 10 bases separating them. CDR3 coding DNA: TGTGCCAGCAGCTTGGGGACAGTCCCCAATGAGCAGTTCTTC. Encoded protein: CASSLGTVPNEQFF.

This sequence joins TRBV2 and TRBJ1-2, with TRBD1 matching over 9 bases. The trim removed 0 bases at V and 3 bases at J, leaving 5 bases unmatched. The CDR3 totals 16 residues. CDR1 and CDR2 (germline): SNHLY, FYNNEI. The CDR3 bases are TGTGCCAGCAGTGAAGCGAACACAGGGGGCTACTATGGCTACACCTTC. Translated: CASSEANTGGYYGYTF. Supplemented by reference TRBV2 and TRBJ1-2, the full variable domain reads EPEVTQTPSHQVTQMGQEVILRCVPISNHLYFYWYRQILGQKVEFLVSFYNNEISEKSEIFDDQFSVERPDGSNFTLKIRSTKLEDSAMYFCASSEANTGGYYGYTFGSGTRLTVV.

The rearrangement uses TRBV18 and TRBJ1-1, with D possibly TRBD1 on 5 matching bases. The germline V gene encodes CDR1 KGHSH and CDR2 LQKENI. V was clipped by 6 bases and J by 3 bases, with 11 bases between them. The CDR3 runs 13 residues. The CDR3 reads CASSQGKDTEAFF. The CDR3 DNA is TGTGCCAGCTCTCAGGGTAAGGACACTGAAGCTTTCTTT.

This sequence joins TRBV3-1 (or the pseudogene TRBV3-2) and TRBJ1-1; D not certain. The CDR3 has 15 residues. Between the trimmed V and J ends, which lost 4 bases and 1 base, there was a span of 13 bases. The germline CDR1 and CDR2 sequences are LGHDT and YNNKEL (reference sequence). CDR3 DNA: TGTGCCAGCAGCCCTCATAGGAGATCGAACACTGAAGCTTTCTTT. Translation gives CASSPHRRSNTEAFF.

The chain employs TRBV7-9 and TRBJ2-7; 13 positions agree with TRBD2. The CDR3 is 15 residues long. Germline loops: CDR1 SEHNR, CDR2 FQNEAQ (reference sequence). With 5 bases clipped from V and 7 bases from J, the junction kept 8 bases outside the gene matches. This chain's CDR3 is CASSPRTSGSGEQYF. The CDR3 nucleotides are TGTGCCAGCAGCCCCCGGACTAGCGGGAGTGGAGAGCAGTACTTC.

CDR3 sequence reads: CASSLDADTNTEAFF. DNA of the CDR3: TGTGCCAGCAGTTTGGATGCAGACACGAACACTGAAGCTTTCTTT. The gene calls are TRBV27 and TRBJ1-1, with D hard to call. This CDR3 comprises 15 residues. The germline gives CDR1 MNHEY, CDR2 SMNVEV (reference sequence). V lost 3 bases, J lost 1 base, and 12 bases lay in between.

The chain combines TRBV6-5 with TRBJ1-1; a possible D gene is TRBD1 (6 bases). Germline V gives CDR1 MNHEY, CDR2 SVGAGI. The CDR3 totals 14 residues. Trimming removed 5 bases at V and 3 bases at J, with 13 bases between. As DNA, the CDR3 is TGTGCCAGCAGTCCGAGGGGGGGGTACACTGAAGCTTTCTTT. Translated, it gives CASSPRGGYTEAFF.

V usage is TRBV7-9 and J usage is TRBJ1-6, with D unclear. The germline CDR1 and CDR2 sequences are SEHNR and FQNEAQ (reference sequence). V was pared by 4 bases and J by 8 bases, with 6 bases between. This CDR3 has 12 residues. CDR3 protein: CASSSGYSPLHF. The CDR3 coding sequence is TGTGCCAGCAGCTCGGGGTATTCACCCCTCCACTTT.

As DNA, the CDR3 is TGTGCCAGCAGCTTAGGACTAACCGACACCGGGGAGCTGTTTTTT. This translates into CASSLGLTDTGELFF. The V call is TRBV7-9, the J call TRBJ2-2; maybe TRBD2 (5 bases). Germline CDR1 is SEHNR and CDR2 is FQNEAQ (reference sequence). V lost 1 base, J lost 3 bases, and 9 bases lay in between. The CDR3 loop spans 15 amino acids.

The genes are TRBV2 and TRBJ2-5, with D possibly matching TRBD1 (5 bases). This CDR3 region has 11 residues. CDR1 and CDR2 (germline): SNHLY, FYNNEI. Trimming took off 8 bases at V and 7 bases at J, with 11 bases between the two ends. Here the CDR3 DNA reads TGTGCCAGCGACAGCAGCAGGACCCAGTACTTC. The encoded protein is CASDSSRTQYF. The complete variable domain, with remaining parts taken from reference TRBV2 and TRBJ2-5, reads EPEVTQTPSHQVTQMGQEVILRCVPISNHLYFYWYRQILGQKVEFLVSFYNNEISEKSEIFDDQFSVERPDGSNFTLKIRSTKLEDSAMYFCASDSSRTQYFGPGTRLLVL.

This sequence joins TRBV6-5 and TRBJ1-1; D is unclear. This CDR3 has 14 residues. Germline lookup yields CDR1 MNHEY and CDR2 SVGAGI. V lost 8 bases and J 0 bases, leaving 13 bases between the germline ends. The CDR3 loop reads CASHVGRLNTEAFF. The CDR3 DNA is TGTGCCAGCCACGTCGGGAGATTGAACACTGAAGCTTTCTTT.

This chain links TRBV6-4 with TRBJ2-1, with D possibly TRBD1 on 5 matching bases. From germline, CDR1 is MRHNA and CDR2 SNTAGT. Trimming pared 4 bases from V and 5 bases from J, leaving 12 bases between. The CDR3 covers 14 residues. The CDR3 DNA sequence: TGTGCCAGCAGTGCGACAGCCCGAAACAATGAGCAGTTCTTC. It yields the protein CASSATARNNEQFF.

This chain uses TRBV7-2 with TRBJ1-4; 8 bases line up with TRBD1. Germline V gene lookup returns CDR1 SGHTA and CDR2 FQGNSA. This CDR3 region has 13 residues. After removal of 5 bases from V and 4 bases from J, the junction contained 0 bases not matched to a gene. The CDR3 DNA sequence: TGTGCCAGCAGCACAGGGGGTAATGAAAAACTGTTTTTT. Amino acids: CASSTGGNEKLFF. The whole variable domain, filled in from reference TRBV7-2 and TRBJ1-4, reads GAGVSQSPSNKVTEKGKDVELRCDPISGHTALYWYRQSLGQGLEFLIYFQGNSAPDKSGLPSDRFSAERTGGSVSTLTIQRTQQEDSAVYLCASSTGGNEKLFFGSGTQLSVL.

CDR3 coding DNA: TGTGCCAGTAGTCCGGGACTTCTTTACAATGAGCAGTTCTTC. Translation: CASSPGLLYNEQFF. This chain joins TRBV19 and TRBJ2-1, with D possibly TRBD2 on 6 matching bases. The V and J ends lost 5 bases and 4 bases respectively, with 12 bases between them. Germline V gene data show CDR1 as LNHDA and CDR2 as SQIVND (reference sequence). CDR3 length equals 14 residues.

The V and J genes are TRBV28 and TRBJ2-7, with 7 bases that match TRBD2. The CDR3 spans 15 residues. CDR1 is MDHEN and CDR2 is SYDVKM in the germline V gene. Unmatched junction bases numbered 12, after V lost 7 bases and J lost 3 bases. For the CDR3, the DNA is TGTGCCAGCAACACGGGAGGATCACTCCTCTACGAGCAGTACTTC. Its protein is CASNTGGSLLYEQYF.

The chain joins TRBV5-1 to TRBJ2-2; 8 bases fit TRBD1. Trimming cost V 0 bases and J 5 bases; bases outside gene matches: 9. This CDR3 spans 17 amino acids. Germline V gene data show CDR1 as SGHRS and CDR2 as YFSETQ. This CDR3 is CASSLGGTGLPTGELFF. The CDR3 bases are TGCGCCAGCAGCTTGGGGGGGACAGGACTTCCGACCGGGGAGCTGTTTTTT.

The chain carries TRBV19 and TRBJ1-1; D unresolved. CDR1 and CDR2 (germline): LNHDA, SQIVND (reference sequence). The V end was cut by 9 bases, the J end by 8 bases, with 19 bases between. CDR3 size: 13 residues. CDR3 DNA sequence: TGTGCCAGCAGATGGGTGCGGGGTACCGAAGCTTTCTTT. As protein: CASRWVRGTEAFF. Full variable domain (rest looked up from reference TRBV19 and TRBJ1-1): DGGITQSPKYLFRKEGQNVTLSCEQNLNHDAMYWYRQDPGQGLRLIYYSQIVNDFQKGDIAEGYSVSREKKESFPLTVTSAQKNPTAFYLCASRWVRGTEAFFGQGTRLTVV.

The chain has TRBV3-1 (or the pseudogene TRBV3-2) and TRBJ2-7; no clear D gene. V lost 1 base and J 2 bases, leaving 12 bases between the germline ends. The CDR3 has 15 amino acids. Germline CDR1 is LGHDT and CDR2 is YNNKEL (reference sequence). In DNA, the CDR3 is TGTGCCAGCAGCCAAGCCTCGTCAACAACCTACGAGCAGTACTTC. This gives the protein CASSQASSTTYEQYF.

This clone was counted once. The chain joins TRBV5-5 to TRBJ1-6; the match to TRBD1 covers 8 bases. Germline assignment: CDR1 SGHKS and CDR2 YYEKEE (reference sequence). The CDR3 extends over 17 amino acids. With V trimmed by 4 bases and J by 9 bases, 15 bases remained unmatched. Here the CDR3 reads CASSTAYYTGGGSPLHF. CDR3 in DNA: TGTGCCAGCAGCACAGCGTATTATACAGGGGGGGGTTCACCCCTCCACTTT.

The count of this clone is one. The chain has TRBV11-3 and TRBJ2-5; 13 nucleotides match TRBD2. The germline gives CDR1 SGHNT, CDR2 YENEEA. Unmatched junction bases numbered 11, after V lost 5 bases and J lost 2 bases. The CDR3 spans 18 residues. The CDR3 is CASSPGTSGNRGQETQYF. The CDR3 DNA is TGTGCCAGCAGCCCCGGGACTAGCGGGAATCGGGGTCAAGAGACCCAGTACTTC.

V and J are TRBV11-3 and TRBJ2-3; D is unclear. The germline CDR1 and CDR2 sequences are SGHNT and YENEEA. Trimming took 1 base from V and 4 from J, leaving 3 bases between them. The CDR3 runs 12 residues. The CDR3 loop is CASSLGPDTQYF. CDR3 DNA sequence: TGTGCCAGCAGCTTAGGGCCAGATACGCAGTATTTT.

V usage is TRBV19 and J usage is TRBJ1-6; D unresolved. Germline assignment: CDR1 LNHDA and CDR2 SQIVND (reference sequence). The CDR3 has 15 amino acids. Trimming took 6 bases from V and 7 from J, leaving 16 bases between them. The DNA for the CDR3 is TGTGCCAGTAGCGCAGGATGGCTTCGGAATTCACCCCTCCACTTT. This sequence encodes CASSAGWLRNSPLHF.

The chain has TRBV6-5 and TRBJ1-3; possibly TRBD1 for D (6 bases). V lost 0 bases to trimming and J lost 6 bases, with 12 bases between them. Looked up from germline, CDR1 is MNHEY and CDR2 is SVGAGI. This CDR3 spans 15 amino acids. The CDR3 region has the DNA TGTGCCAGCAGTTACTCGGGGGCGGGCGAAAACACCATATATTTT. Translating gives CASSYSGAGENTIYF.

This clone was recorded a few times. The chain combines TRBV24-1 with TRBJ1-2; 7 bases line up with TRBD1. The CDR3 loop spans 13 amino acids. Trimming cost V 7 bases and J 7 bases; bases outside gene matches: 8. The germline CDR1 and CDR2 sequences are KGHDR and SFDVKD. The CDR3 region is CATSRDSSGGYTF. The CDR3 region has the DNA TGTGCCACCAGCCGGGACAGTTCGGGTGGCTACACCTTC.

V usage is TRBV15 and J usage is TRBJ1-1, with D maybe TRBD1 (5 bases). The germline V gene encodes CDR1 LNHNV and CDR2 YYDKDF (reference sequence). CDR3 length equals 15 residues. Trimming left V 1 base short and J 0 bases short, with 9 bases between. The CDR3 DNA follows: TGTGCCACCAGCAGAGTAGGGGCATTGAACACTGAAGCTTTCTTT. It translates to CATSRVGALNTEAFF.